This T cell receptor beta chain was sequenced during a study of blood T cells in healthy people across ages. Study at large: Template switching captured about one barcoded beta molecule per two T cells. Findings and limits, study-wide: Higher diversity and more naive CD4+ cells were features of long-lived donors, compared to aged donors. One million T cells yielded diversity estimates that were considered underestimates. With naive T cell percentage, TCR beta diversity showed a strong correlation.

The table lists this clonotype with many counts. What it recognizes is unknown. CDR1 and CDR2 from the germline V gene are DFQATT and SNEGSKA (reference sequence). V lost 2 bases and J lost 2; bases outside the gene matches: 3. CDR3 size: 14 residues. A J-beta primer mix and a sample-barcoded 5' primer were used in a second PCR of roughly 7 to 12 cycles. Using its own MiXCR run on the 5' RACE reads, TCRdb lists one record per CDR3 protein. The table records around 870,000 distinct CDR3 sequences, 29% of them present only once. The V gene is TRBV20-1, the J gene TRBJ2-3; TRBD2 agrees at 8 bases. Sequencing input: blood. The sequence derives from a woman of 80 years or more in good health. The CDR3 sequence is CSARSGGFTDTQYF. The CDR3 nucleotides read TGCAGTGCTAGATCGGGGGGGTTCACAGATACGCAGTATTTT.